This T cell receptor beta chain was captured in a study of blood T cell repertoires in COVID-19. Study-level information: COVID-19 samples, acute and convalescent, were from the United States, Italy and Spain. T cells, B-cell-depleted T cells, or PBMCs supplied cDNA or gDNA.

How the authors handled the data: Cell counts per sample came from amplifying reference gene primers. Data came from immunoSEQ multiplex PCR; TCRdb stores just in-frame clones and leaves some out. That table is the source of V, J and clone size, and D and trimming were worked out from the DNA. The sample shows approximately 150,000 clones, roughly 90% of them seen only once. The CDR3 runs to 13 residues. The trim removed 7 bases at V and 13 bases at J, leaving 7 bases unmatched. This chain links TRBV12-3 or TRBV12-4 with TRBJ2-6, with 10 bases identical to TRBD1. The sequenced sample consisted of peripheral blood. The sequence was collected from a man in his sixties or seventies with acute or convalescent COVID-19. The CDR3 reads CASTTGTGEVLTF. The CDR3 nucleotides are TGTGCCAGCACCACCGGGACAGGGGAGGTCCTGACTTTC.